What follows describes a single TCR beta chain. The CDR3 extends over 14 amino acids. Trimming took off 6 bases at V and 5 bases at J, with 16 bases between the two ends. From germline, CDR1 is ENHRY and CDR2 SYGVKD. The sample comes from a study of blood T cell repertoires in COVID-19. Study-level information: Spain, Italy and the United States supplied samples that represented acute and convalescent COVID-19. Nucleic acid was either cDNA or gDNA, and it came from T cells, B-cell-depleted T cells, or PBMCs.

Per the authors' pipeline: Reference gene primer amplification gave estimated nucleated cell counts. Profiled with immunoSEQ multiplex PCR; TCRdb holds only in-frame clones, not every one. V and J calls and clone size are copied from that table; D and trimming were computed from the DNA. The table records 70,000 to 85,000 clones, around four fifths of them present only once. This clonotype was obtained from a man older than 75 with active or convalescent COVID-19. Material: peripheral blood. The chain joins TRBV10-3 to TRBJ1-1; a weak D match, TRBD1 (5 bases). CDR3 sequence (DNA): TGTGCCATCAGAAAAACAGGAGAAGGGACTGAAGCTTTCTTT. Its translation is CAIRKTGEGTEAFF.